This entry lists 30 T cell receptor beta chains sequenced from one sample in a study of T cells in Graves' hyperthyroidism and ophthalmopathy. RNA transcripts gave rise to amplified TCR beta CDR3 regions. Using the HTBI primer set, a first-round RT-PCR was run on the TCR CDR3. TCRdb re-derived calls from the multiplex PCR reads in MiXCR, one entry per CDR3 protein. The sample has about half a million distinct CDR3 sequences; around 20% are singletons. The sample was blood. These receptors all come from a man aged 40-49 years with Graves' ophthalmopathy.

This clonotype was detected only a few times. V and J are TRBV30 and TRBJ1-4; D remains unclear. CDR3 length equals 10 residues. V lost 3 bases to trimming and J lost 8 bases, with 4 bases between them. Germline CDR1 and CDR2: GTSNPN and SVGIG (reference sequence). The CDR3 sequence: CAWSKEKLFF. The CDR3 nucleotides are TGTGCCTGGAGCAAGGAAAAACTGTTTTTT.

This clonotype was seen repeatedly, ten times or more. Germline is not matched at one junction end, which may reflect a read error. Here the CDR3 reads CASQREVSFEQYF. The CDR3 nucleotides read TGCGCCAGCCAGCGGGAGGTTTCCTTCGAGCAGTACTTC. The chain recombines TRBV5-1 with TRBJ2-7; TRBD2 matches at 9 bases. Germline-derived CDR1 and CDR2 are SGHRS and YFSETQ. The CDR3 totals 13 residues. Together with reference TRBV5-1 and TRBJ2-7, the CDR3 gives the full variable domain: KAGVTQTPRYLIKTRGQQVTLSCSPISGHRSVSWYQQTPGQGLQFLFEYFSETQRNKGNFPGRFSGRQFSNSRSEMNVSTLELGDSALYLCASQREVSFEQYFGPGTRLTVT.

Concerning this clonotype: A much bigger clone sits one base away, suggesting this may be a read error. The CDR3 bases are TGTGCCAGCAGTGAATCGGGTGAAAAACTGTCTTTT. Translation: CASSESGEKLSF. This chain links TRBV2 with TRBJ1-4; D unresolved. This CDR3 is 12 amino acids long. Per the germline V gene, CDR1 is SNHLY and CDR2 is FYNNEI.

A word on this clonotype: At one boundary the junction diverges from the germline segment, which might be a read error. The CDR3 protein is CASSLPGTGGINYDYTF. The DNA for the CDR3 is TGTGCCAGCAGTTTACCCGGGACAGGGGGCATTAACTATGACTACACCTTC. The J gene is TRBJ1-2, the V gene TRBV28; TRBD1 matches 12 bases. The CDR3 has 17 residues. Germline CDR1 reads MDHEN; CDR2 reads SYDVKM.

This clonotype was found many times. The V and J genes are TRBV5-1 and TRBJ2-1, with D perhaps matching TRBD2 (6 bases). Germline V gives CDR1 SGHRS, CDR2 YFSETQ. Trimming removed 0 bases at V and 9 bases at J, with 16 bases between. The CDR3 is made up of 15 amino acids. DNA for the CDR3: TGCGCCAGCAGCTTGGCCTTGGACCTCGGGGGTGAGCAGTTCTTC. Translation gives CASSLALDLGGEQFF.

The chain uses TRBV5-1 and TRBJ2-5; 7 bases agree with TRBD1. V dropped 1 base and J dropped 1; count of bases not matched to a gene: 4. The CDR3 loop spans 15 amino acids. Germline assignment: CDR1 SGHRS and CDR2 YFSETQ. CDR3 DNA sequence: TGCGCCAGCAGCTTGAGGCAGGGGGTCCAAGAGACCCAGTACTTC. It translates to CASSLRQGVQETQYF.

About this clonotype itself: A much larger clone lies a single base off, so this may be a read error. The chain has TRBV7-2 and TRBJ2-2; tentatively, D is TRBD1 (6 bases). The CDR3 is 14 amino acids. CDR1 SGHTA and CDR2 FQGNSA come from the germline V gene. Trimming left V 3 bases short and J 3 bases short, with 8 bases between. CDR3 sequence reads: CASSFNRDTGELFF. CDR3 in DNA: TGTGCCAGCAGCTTTAACAGGGACACCGGGGAGCTGTTTTTT. The full variable domain, in which reference TRBV7-2 and TRBJ2-2 provide the parts outside the CDR3, is GAGVSQSPSNKVTEKGKDVELRCDPISGHTALYWYRQSLGQGLEFLIYFQGNSAPDKSGLPSDRFSAERTGGSVSTLTIQRTQQEDSAVYLCASSFNRDTGELFFGEGSRLTVL.

This clonotype has just a few counts. This chain links TRBV9 with TRBJ2-7; possible D gene TRBD2, 6 bases. CDR3 length equals 12 residues. The V gene lost 3 bases and the J gene lost 5 bases, with 9 bases spanning the gap. The germline CDR1 and CDR2 sequences are SGDLS and YYNGEE. CDR3: CASSGSGDEQYF. CDR3 sequence (DNA): TGTGCCAGCAGCGGGTCGGGGGACGAGCAGTACTTC.

This clonotype has more than one count but fewer than ten. The chain uses TRBV10-3 and TRBJ1-1; perhaps TRBD1 as D (5 bases). CDR1 is ENHRY and CDR2 is SYGVKD in the germline V gene. V was clipped by 10 bases and J by 0 bases, with 15 bases between them. This CDR3 spans 14 amino acids. For the CDR3, the DNA is TGTGCCACAGGGTCGGGCAGCGTGAACACTGAAGCTTTCTTT. Translation: CATGSGSVNTEAFF.

This chain connects TRBV20-1 to TRBJ2-2; 8 bases fit TRBD1. Germline CDR1 is DFQATT and CDR2 is SNEGSKA (reference sequence). The CDR3 contains 16 residues. Losses at the gene ends were 2 bases for V and 6 bases for J; bases not matched to a gene: 11. CDR3 bases: TGCAGTGCTAGACACTCCGACAGGGGAGGTCCCGGGGAGCTGTTTTTT. This translates into CSARHSDRGGPGELFF.

This clonotype came up a few times. V and J are TRBV7-9 and TRBJ1-2; TRBD1 is a possible D gene (6 bases). The ends were cut back, 4 bases at V and 4 bases at J, with 16 bases in the middle. Germline CDR1 SEHNR, CDR2 FQNEAQ (reference sequence). This CDR3 has 15 residues. This chain's CDR3 is CASSSRQADIYGYTF. The CDR3 DNA follows: TGTGCCAGCAGCTCTCGACAGGCCGATATCTATGGCTACACCTTC. Based on the CDR3 plus reference TRBV7-9 and TRBJ1-2, the full variable domain is DTGVSQNPRHKITKRGQNVTFRCDPISEHNRLYWYRQTLGQGPEFLTYFQNEAQLEKSRLLSDRFSAERPKGSFSTLEIQRTEQGDSAMYLCASSSRQADIYGYTFGSGTRLTVV.

This clonotype was picked up many times. V gene TRBV30 combines with J gene TRBJ2-7, with D perhaps TRBD1 (5 bases). The CDR3 is 11 amino acids. V was cut by 6 bases and J by 6 bases, with 12 bases left in between. Germline V gene data show CDR1 as GTSNPN and CDR2 as SVGIG (reference sequence). CDR3 loop: CACMGRSEQYF. CDR3 in DNA: TGTGCCTGTATGGGGCGAAGCGAGCAGTACTTC.

The chain carries TRBV7-2 and TRBJ2-1; either TRBD1 or TRBD2 may supply D (5 bases each). V lost 6 bases and J lost 0, with 15 bases in between. The germline V gene encodes CDR1 SGHTA and CDR2 FQGNSA. The CDR3 is made up of 16 amino acids. This CDR3 is CASRGRSDSSYNEQFF. CDR3 DNA: TGTGCCAGCAGGGGACGGTCGGATAGCTCCTACAATGAGCAGTTCTTC.

This clonotype was found a few times. This chain joins TRBV9 and TRBJ2-5, with 11 bases matching TRBD2. The CDR3 totals 14 residues. The germline V gene encodes CDR1 SGDLS and CDR2 YYNGEE. Trimming removed 3 bases from V and 10 bases from J; junction bases left unmatched: 8. Here the CDR3 reads CASSAAGGLADQYF. The DNA for the CDR3 is TGTGCCAGCAGCGCCGCCGGGGGACTAGCGGACCAGTACTTC.

Turning to this clonotype: A much bigger clone sits one base away, suggesting this may be a read error. J is TRBJ2-7 and V is TRBV12-3 or TRBV12-4; tentatively, D is TRBD1 (7 bases). This CDR3 contains 15 residues. V shed 7 bases and J shed 2 bases, with 18 bases lying between them. The CDR3 DNA sequence: TGTGCCAGCAACCGACAGGGAGGAGGCACCTACGAGCAGTACTTC. Its protein is CASNRQGGGTYEQYF.

In this sample, this clonotype turned up a few times. V is TRBV11-2 and J is TRBJ2-1; TRBD2 matches 13 bases. CDR1 is SGHAT and CDR2 is FQNNGV in the germline V gene. Unmatched junction bases numbered 9, after V lost 5 bases and J lost 8 bases. The CDR3 covers 16 residues. This chain's CDR3 is CASSRRTSGRGHEQFF. Written as DNA, the CDR3 is TGTGCCAGCAGCAGGAGGACTAGCGGGAGAGGGCATGAGCAGTTCTTC.

This clonotype showed up many times. V and J are TRBV5-4 and TRBJ1-4; D is ambiguous. Germline-derived CDR1 and CDR2 are SGHNT and YYREEE (reference sequence). This CDR3 comprises 14 residues. With 1 base removed from V and 7 bases from J, the gap between germline ends came to 11 bases. CDR3 nucleotides: TGTGCCAGCAGCTTGAGGGCGGGAGGTGAAAAACTGTTTTTT. It translates to CASSLRAGGEKLFF.

This clonotype was detected only a few times. The J gene is TRBJ1-1, the V gene TRBV10-3; 8 bases are shared with TRBD1. The junction had 16 bases not matched to a gene; V was cut back by 7 bases and J by 6 bases. Germline-derived CDR1 and CDR2 are ENHRY and SYGVKD. The CDR3 is made up of 16 amino acids. CDR3 residues: CAITPGQAVRKAEAFF. The CDR3 coding sequence is TGTGCCATCACCCCGGGACAGGCCGTCCGGAAAGCTGAAGCTTTCTTT.

This clonotype was counted between two and nine times. The chain joins TRBV12-3 or TRBV12-4 to TRBJ1-2; no clear D gene. V lost 1 base to trimming and J lost 4 bases, with 7 bases between them. The CDR3 consists of 13 residues. The CDR3 loop is CASSLEHLYGYTF. The CDR3, as DNA: TGTGCCAGCAGTTTAGAGCACCTCTATGGCTACACCTTC.

This clonotype was counted at least ten times. The rearrangement links TRBV2 to TRBJ2-7; D unclear. CDR3 length equals 15 residues. CDR1 is SNHLY and CDR2 is FYNNEI in the germline V gene. V lost 2 bases and J 3 bases, leaving 14 bases between the germline ends. The CDR3 bases are TGTGCCAGCAGTGAATGGGTGGACGGATACTACGAGCAGTACTTC. Amino acids: CASSEWVDGYYEQYF.

This clonotype occurred a few times. This rearrangement joins TRBV5-1 to TRBJ1-1; 7 nucleotides line up with TRBD1. Trimming took 4 bases from V and 0 from J; bases not matched to a gene: 6. CDR1 and CDR2 (germline): SGHRS, YFSETQ. CDR3 length: 15 amino acids. CDR3 protein: CASSRTGVMNTEAFF. CDR3 nucleotide sequence: TGCGCCAGCAGCAGGACAGGTGTCATGAACACTGAAGCTTTCTTT.

There are many counts of this clonotype. The chain uses TRBV7-9 and TRBJ2-3; no firm D call. Per the germline V gene, CDR1 is SEHNR and CDR2 is FQNEAQ (reference sequence). This CDR3 region has 14 residues. The ends were cut back, 3 bases at V and 2 bases at J, with 9 bases in the middle. CDR3 in amino acids: CASSLGRTTDTQYF. The CDR3, as DNA: TGTGCCAGCAGCTTGGGCAGAACCACAGATACGCAGTATTTT.

The chain links TRBV28 to TRBJ1-2; 9 nucleotides line up with TRBD1. This CDR3 contains 17 residues. CDR1 is MDHEN, CDR2 SYDVKM, per germline. The ends lost 4 bases at V and 3 bases at J; junction bases unmatched: 12. Here the CDR3 DNA reads TGTGCCAGCAGTTCCACAGGGGGCGTCAAGGGTCACTATGGCTACACCTTC. This translates into CASSSTGGVKGHYGYTF.

This clonotype was detected only a few times. The chain links TRBV5-8 to TRBJ2-1; D is possibly TRBD2 (7 bases). CDR3 size: 16 residues. Germline CDR1 and CDR2: SGHTS and YDEGEE. V gave up 4 bases and J gave up 6 bases, with 20 bases separating them. As DNA, the CDR3 is TGTGCCAGCAGCCTACAGGGATTAGTAGCGGGCAATGAGCAGTTCTTC. Translation gives CASSLQGLVAGNEQFF.

This clonotype showed up just a few times. The chain uses TRBV6-1 and TRBJ2-7, with TRBD1 matching over 7 bases. V shed 6 bases and J 3 bases; nucleotides not matched to a gene: 5. The CDR3 runs to 13 residues. CDR1 and CDR2 (germline): MNHNS, SASEGT. CDR3 sequence reads: CASSSGQIYEQYF. In DNA form, the CDR3 reads TGTGCCAGCAGCTCGGGACAGATCTACGAGCAGTACTTC.

This clonotype occurred a few times. Possible read error: a much larger clone is one base away. The chain employs TRBV5-4 and TRBJ2-1; D gene ambiguous. The CDR3 spans 12 residues. Germline assignment: CDR1 SGHNT and CDR2 YYREEE (reference sequence). The germline V and J ends were trimmed by 2 bases and 6 bases, with 6 bases remaining between them. CDR3 bases: TGTGCCAGCAGCTTCAATTCCAATGAGCAGTTCTTC. It codes for CASSFNSNEQFF.

This clonotype was counted ten times or more. The J gene is TRBJ2-3, the V gene TRBV6-2 or TRBV6-3, with 7 bases identical to TRBD2. J gave up 10 bases and V 2 bases, and 6 bases lay outside the gene matches. Germline V gene lookup returns CDR1 MNHEY and CDR2 SVGEGT. The CDR3 extends over 13 amino acids. The CDR3 nucleotides read TGTGCCAGCAGTTACGGGGGACTAAGTGCGCAGTATTTT. Encoded protein: CASSYGGLSAQYF.

This clonotype was found a few times. As DNA, the CDR3 is TGTGCCAGCAGTTACCCGCGAGGGGTAACTAGCACAGATACGCAGTATTTT. Translation: CASSYPRGVTSTDTQYF. The chain uses TRBV6-2 or TRBV6-3 and TRBJ2-3; D tentatively fits TRBD1 or TRBD2 (5 bases each). This CDR3 comprises 17 residues. CDR1 and CDR2 from the germline V gene are MNHEY and SVGEGT. Trimming shortened V by 2 bases and J by 0 bases, and 15 bases separated the two germline ends.

This clonotype was seen a few times. Given a much more abundant clone one base away, this may be a read error. This chain links TRBV7-2 with TRBJ2-4; TRBD2 matches 7 bases. Unmatched junction bases numbered 6, after V lost 2 bases and J lost 5 bases. Germline CDR1 reads SGHTA; CDR2 reads FQGNSA. The CDR3 has 15 residues. The CDR3 DNA follows: TGTGCCAGCAGCTTAAGGAGCGGGGAGGAAAACATTCAGTACTTC. Amino acids: CASSLRSGEENIQYF. Supplemented by reference TRBV7-2 and TRBJ2-4, the full variable domain reads GAGVSQSPSNKVTEKGKDVELRCDPISGHTALYWYRQSLGQGLEFLIYFQGNSAPDKSGLPSDRFSAERTGGSVSTLTIQRTQQEDSAVYLCASSLRSGEENIQYFGAGTRLSVL.

This clonotype was counted a few times. The CDR3 is CASSSGQLNTGELFF. The CDR3 nucleotides read TGCGCCAGCAGCAGTGGACAACTGAACACCGGGGAGCTGTTTTTT. This chain joins TRBV5-1 and TRBJ2-2, with a possible D match to TRBD1 (5 bases). The V gene lost 4 bases and the J gene lost 1 base, with 11 bases spanning the gap. The CDR3 extends over 15 amino acids. Germline CDR1 SGHRS, CDR2 YFSETQ.